Each of the 21 T cell receptor beta chains below was sequenced from the same sample in a study of vaccination and CD4 T cells after COVID-19. Sample treatment: approximately 11-day PBMC culture with coronavirus spike peptide pools or control peptides (ViraFEST assay). Their recognized antigens are unknown. Sequenced with the Oncomine TCR Beta short-read assay was DNA taken from cultured CD4+ T cells. MiXCR, applied by TCRdb to the PCR reads, yields one record per CDR3 protein. The sample lists 11,000 to 15,000 distinct CDR3 sequences, 35% to 55% seen once, with around 15% in the top ten. Input material: CD4+ T cells from blood, cultured in vitro. These receptors were obtained from a human donor who had recovered from COVID-19.

CDR3 in amino acids: CASRPNTGHGYTF. The CDR3 nucleotides read TGTGCCAGCAGGCCTAATACGGGTCATGGCTACACCTTC. The chain is built from TRBV11-1 and TRBJ1-2; D not certain. V was pared by 6 bases and J by 6 bases, with 14 bases between. The CDR3 runs to 13 residues. Per the germline V gene, CDR1 is SGHAT and CDR2 is FQDESV (reference sequence).

CDR3 sequence: CASRGLAGNTGELFF. As DNA, the CDR3 is TGTGCCAGTAGGGGACTAGCGGGGAACACCGGGGAGCTGTTTTTT. The V call is TRBV19, the J call TRBJ2-2; TRBD2 aligns across 12 bases. The CDR3 covers 15 residues. V lost 6 bases to trimming and J lost 1 base; unmatched junction nucleotides: 0. Looked up from germline, CDR1 is LNHDA and CDR2 is SQIVND (reference sequence).

The sample holds a few counts of this clonotype. The chain has TRBV5-4 and TRBJ1-2; 11 bases match TRBD1. Germline V gene lookup returns CDR1 SGHNT and CDR2 YYREEE (reference sequence). The V segment lost 0 bases and the J segment 6 bases; nucleotides outside the gene matches: 7. The CDR3 is made up of 16 amino acids. The CDR3 sequence: CASSLAVDRGQDGYTF. The CDR3 DNA sequence: TGTGCCAGCAGCTTGGCCGTGGACAGGGGGCAAGATGGCTACACCTTC.

This clonotype was recorded a few times. The chain couples TRBV6-1 to TRBJ1-1; D unresolved. The germline gives CDR1 MNHNS, CDR2 SASEGT. V lost 8 bases, J lost 4 bases, and 14 bases lay in between. CDR3 length equals 13 residues. The CDR3, as DNA: TGTGCCAGCCGTAAAACAGCGGGCACTGAAGCTTTCTTT. Amino acids: CASRKTAGTEAFF.

The chain carries TRBV7-8 and TRBJ1-2; no reliable D call. The CDR3 covers 14 residues. The germline V gene has CDR1 SGHVS and CDR2 FQNEAQ. V was shortened by 2 bases and J by 6 bases, with 13 bases between the two germline ends. CDR3 sequence: CASSLIDGVDGYTF. The CDR3 bases are TGTGCCAGCAGCTTAATAGACGGGGTGGATGGCTACACCTTC.

J is TRBJ1-4 and V is TRBV4-1; D is ambiguous. Trimming shortened V by 1 base and J by 8 bases, and 14 bases separated the two germline ends. Germline assignment: CDR1 MGHRA and CDR2 YSYEKL. The CDR3 has 15 residues. The CDR3 spells CASSQVLLIVEKLFF. CDR3 DNA: TGCGCCAGCAGCCAAGTTCTACTCATAGTGGAAAAACTGTTTTTT.

This chain connects TRBV2 to TRBJ2-2, with D perhaps matching TRBD2 (7 bases). Trimming took off 6 bases at V and 6 bases at J, with 17 bases between the two ends. Germline loops: CDR1 SNHLY, CDR2 FYNNEI. The CDR3 consists of 15 residues. CDR3 loop: CASRREGGRAGELFF. The CDR3 DNA sequence: TGTGCCAGCAGAAGGGAGGGGGGGAGGGCCGGGGAGCTGTTTTTT.

In this sample, this clonotype turned up a few times. The chain couples TRBV11-2 to TRBJ2-1, with 10 nucleotides matching TRBD2. There are 15 residues in the CDR3. After removal of 5 bases from V and 8 bases from J, the junction contained 9 bases not matched to a gene. In germline, CDR1 is SGHAT, CDR2 FQNNGV. CDR3: CASSPWTSGVDEQFF. The DNA for the CDR3 is TGTGCCAGCAGCCCGTGGACTAGCGGCGTAGATGAGCAGTTCTTC. The full variable domain, in which reference TRBV11-2 and TRBJ2-1 provide the parts outside the CDR3, is EAGVAQSPRYKIIEKRQSVAFWCNPISGHATLYWYQQILGQGPKLLIQFQNNGVVDDSQLPKDRFSAERLKGVDSTLKIQPAKLEDSAVYLCASSPWTSGVDEQFFGPGTRLTVL.

This clonotype was picked up a small number of times. V and J are TRBV6-5 and TRBJ2-2; 8 nucleotides agree with TRBD2. This CDR3 has 16 amino acids. Germline CDR1 and CDR2: MNHEY and SVGAGI. V shed 3 bases, J shed 2 bases, and the junction held 5 bases outside the gene matches. The CDR3 coding sequence is TGTGCCAGCAGTTATGATAGCGGGGCCAACACCGGGGAGCTGTTTTTT. Translating it yields CASSYDSGANTGELFF.

The J gene is TRBJ1-5, the V gene TRBV14, with D unresolved. CDR1 SGHDN and CDR2 FVKESK come from the germline V gene. The CDR3 consists of 12 residues. V was trimmed by 0 bases and J by 9 bases, leaving 6 bases between them. Here the CDR3 reads CASSQDRGPQHF. The CDR3 nucleotides read TGTGCCAGCAGCCAAGATCGGGGGCCCCAGCATTTT.

This clonotype was seen a handful of times. The rearrangement links TRBV6-5 to TRBJ1-1, with TRBD1 as a possible D gene (5 bases). The CDR3 length is 14 residues. Trimming removed 4 bases at V and 4 bases at J, with 13 bases between. CDR1 is MNHEY, CDR2 SVGAGI, per germline. CDR3 DNA: TGTGCCAGCAGTTCACGGACACTTCCCACTGAAGCTTTCTTT. Its protein product is CASSSRTLPTEAFF.

CDR3 protein: CASSQGTYNTGELFF. The CDR3 DNA reads TGTGCCAGCAGTCAAGGCACATACAACACCGGGGAGCTGTTTTTT. This rearrangement joins TRBV6-1 to TRBJ2-2; no clear D. The CDR3 covers 15 residues. CDR1 is MNHNS and CDR2 is SASEGT in the germline V gene. V was shortened by 5 bases and J by 2 bases, with 12 bases between the two germline ends.

This clonotype has just a few counts. The V gene is TRBV15, the J gene TRBJ1-1; the D gene is possibly TRBD1 (5 bases). This CDR3 has 16 residues. The germline gives CDR1 LNHNV, CDR2 YYDKDF (reference sequence). V dropped 0 bases and J dropped 4 bases, with 15 bases sitting between them. The CDR3 DNA is TGTGCCACCAGCAGAGACCTCCGGGGACTTACCACTGAAGCTTTCTTT. This gives the protein CATSRDLRGLTTEAFF.

The chain combines TRBV6-1 with TRBJ2-7, with TRBD1 identical over 7 bases. The germline CDR1 and CDR2 sequences are MNHNS and SASEGT. This CDR3 region has 13 residues. The ends lost 6 bases at V and 7 bases at J; junction bases unmatched: 9. The CDR3 nucleotides are TGTGCCAGCAGCCGACCGACAGGGCTTGAGCAGTACTTC. Its protein is CASSRPTGLEQYF.

The V gene is TRBV6-1, the J gene TRBJ2-1, with 14 bases identical to TRBD2. Per the germline V gene, CDR1 is MNHNS and CDR2 is SASEGT. J lost 2 bases, V lost 4 bases, and 7 bases had no gene match. The CDR3 contains 18 residues. The CDR3 region is CASSAPGTSGGTYNEQFF. CDR3 coding DNA: TGTGCCAGCAGTGCCCCCGGGACTAGCGGGGGAACCTACAATGAGCAGTTCTTC.

The chain employs TRBV20-1 and TRBJ2-3; D is possibly TRBD2 (5 bases). V was shortened by 0 bases and J by 2 bases, with 9 bases between the two germline ends. The CDR3 extends over 14 amino acids. In germline, CDR1 is DFQATT, CDR2 SNEGSKA (reference sequence). The CDR3 sequence: CSARDLAITDTQYF. The DNA of the CDR3 is TGCAGTGCTAGAGACCTAGCTATCACAGATACGCAGTATTTT.

In nucleotides, the CDR3 is TGTGCCAGCAGTTACGGGGTGGGCACTGAAGCTTTCTTT. Its protein is CASSYGVGTEAFF. The chain carries TRBV6-5 and TRBJ1-1; D is uncertain. The germline CDR1 and CDR2 sequences are MNHEY and SVGAGI. There are 13 residues in the CDR3. V was pared by 2 bases and J by 4 bases, with 8 bases between.

This clonotype was observed a handful of times. V gene TRBV20-1 combines with J gene TRBJ2-1; D tentatively fits TRBD1 or TRBD2 (5 bases each). The CDR3 covers 14 residues. Trimming shortened V by 5 bases and J by 7 bases, and 18 bases separated the two germline ends. The germline gives CDR1 DFQATT, CDR2 SNEGSKA (reference sequence). The CDR3 DNA reads TGCAGTGCTCCGGCCGGGGCGCTTCCTAATGAGCAGTTCTTC. Its translation is CSAPAGALPNEQFF.

The count of this clonotype is one. The chain links TRBV21-1 to TRBJ1-1; TRBD1 is the table's D call and was not checked against the DNA. TRBV21-1 is an annotated pseudogene. The CDR3 length is 14 residues. Written as DNA, the CDR3 is TGTGCCAGCAGCTTGGAGGAGGGGGCGCCTGAAGCTTTCTTT. Translation gives CASSLEEGAPEAFF.

The V gene is TRBV3-1, the J gene TRBJ1-2, with D possibly TRBD1 on 6 matching bases. This CDR3 is 13 amino acids long. V lost 1 base, J lost 7 bases, and 10 bases lay in between. The germline V gene encodes CDR1 LGHDT and CDR2 YNNKEL (reference sequence). The CDR3 DNA reads TGTGCCAGCAGCCAAGCGGAGGGGGTTGGCTACACCTTC. Its translation: CASSQAEGVGYTF.

This chain links TRBV7-2 with TRBJ2-2; the D is unclear. The CDR3 length is 12 residues. The V gene lost 1 base and the J gene lost 7 bases, with 4 bases spanning the gap. From germline, CDR1 is SGHTA and CDR2 FQGNSA. For the CDR3, the DNA is TGTGCCAGCAGCTTAGAAGTCGGGGAGCTGTTTTTT. Protein: CASSLEVGELFF.